This TCR beta chain originates from a study of regulatory T cells in long-lasting Graves disease. In the study overall: The antithyroid drugs taken by newly diagnosed Graves' patients had been used for under 3 months. General study results and limits: The analysis examined peripheral blood only and excluded thyroid tissue.

Libraries of TCR beta came from iRepertoire HTBI primers plus Arm-PCR of CDR3 regions. TCRdb redid the calling of the multiplex PCR reads with MiXCR, one entry per CDR3 protein. The sample has 450,000 to 650,000 distinct CDR3 sequences, around 16% seen once; the top ten hold roughly 25%. Stated time point: newly diagnosed GD, antithyroid drugs for less than 3 months. PBMC-derived RNA was used for the TCR library. The CDR3 is 16 amino acids. Germline CDR1 is SGHAT and CDR2 is FQNNGV. V was clipped by 4 bases and J by 7 bases; unmatched bases: 13. This clonotype was picked up many times. Its target is unknown. These data also featured in a second study, about T cells in Graves' hyperthyroidism and ophthalmopathy.

V gene TRBV11-2 combines with J gene TRBJ2-1; 7 bases are a match to TRBD2. The sample was peripheral blood mononuclear cells (PBMCs), taken at new diagnosis, from a patient treated with antithyroid drugs. The receptor's source is a woman aged 35-65 years with Graves disease. CDR3 amino acids: CASSSSGGGNWNEQFF. As DNA, the CDR3 is TGTGCCAGCAGCTCCTCCGGCGGGGGAAATTGGAATGAGCAGTTCTTC. The variable domain in full, with the rest retrieved from reference TRBV11-2 and TRBJ2-1, is EAGVAQSPRYKIIEKRQSVAFWCNPISGHATLYWYQQILGQGPKLLIQFQNNGVVDDSQLPKDRFSAERLKGVDSTLKIQPAKLEDSAVYLCASSSSGGGNWNEQFFGPGTRLTVL.